This T cell receptor (beta chain) was profiled in a study of CD8+ T cells in alopecia areata. Study-level background: A regimen of oral tofacitinib, 5 to 10 mg twice daily, was given to treated patients. Affected scalp percentage gauged treated patients' severity. General observations from the study: Numerous expanded lesional clones remained in scalp and blood during tofacitinib.

As for treatment: oral pan-JAK inhibitor, 5-10 mg twice daily. RNA extraction and reverse transcription yielded cDNA as sequencing template. Clones were sequenced by immunoSEQ multiplex PCR, and TCRdb holds only the in-frame ones, with some missing. The data hold some 100,000 clones, with 58% observed a single time. Germline V CDR1 and CDR2: SQVTM, ANQGSEA. V lost 5 bases and J lost 0, with 5 bases in between. The CDR3 sequence is 11 residues long. Remarks on this clone: Its antigen is unidentified. This sample also contains other DNA sequences that code for the same CDR3.

The V and J genes are TRBV29-1 and TRBJ2-7; D is uncertain. Sequenced here: CD8+ T cells sorted from blood, sampled at week 4, from a patient treated with tofacitinib. This receptor was identified in a human donor with alopecia areata. The CDR3 loop is CSVKDSYEQYF. In nucleotides, the CDR3 is TGCAGCGTTAAGGACTCCTACGAGCAGTACTTC.